This record covers a single T cell receptor beta chain. This sample was included in a study of OX40 agonist ivuxolimab in advanced cancers. This CDR3 comprises 13 residues. CDR1 and CDR2 from the germline V gene are MNHEY and SVGAGI. Trimming at V came to 6 bases and at J to 4 bases, leaving 3 bases not matched to a gene. Profiling relied on immunoSEQ multiplex PCR, and the TCRdb table lists in-frame clones only, not all of them. The sample yields about 110,000 clones, approximately 89% seen once. The source is an adult with an advanced solid tumor such as melanoma, head and neck, liver or kidney cancer. Sequences were derived from CD4+ or CD8+ T cells sorted from blood, sampled in a trial of the OX40 agonist ivuxolimab. The rearrangement joins TRBV6-5 to TRBJ1-2; 9 nucleotides agree with TRBD1. The CDR3 is CASRGQGGYGYTF. As DNA, the CDR3 is TGTGCCAGCAGGGGACAGGGCGGCTATGGCTACACCTTC.